These 26 T cell receptor beta chains originate from one sample sequenced in a study of cytomegalovirus exposure and HLA in healthy donors. The PCR employed 60 Vbeta primers together with 13 Jbeta primers. Generated by immunoSEQ multiplex PCR, the TCRdb table keeps only in-frame clones and is missing some. The sample shows 160,000 or so clones, around 79% of them seen only once. Input material: PBMCs. The source is a middle-aged woman in good health and CMV-seronegative.

The rearrangement joins TRBV2 to TRBJ1-2; D might be TRBD1 (5 bases). Germline CDR1 is SNHLY and CDR2 is FYNNEI. This CDR3 is built from 14 residues. Trimming removed 5 bases from V and 7 bases from J, with 17 bases in between. The CDR3 DNA is TGTGCCAGCAGTTTTCAGGGTGCCCGCTTTGGCTACACCTTC. Its protein is CASSFQGARFGYTF.

The chain is built from TRBV6-5 and TRBJ2-7; D is possibly TRBD2 (6 bases). The germline gives CDR1 MNHEY, CDR2 SVGAGI. The CDR3 spans 13 residues. V was clipped by 4 bases and J by 2 bases, with 9 bases between them. The CDR3 protein is CASSLTGAYEQYF. In DNA form, the CDR3 reads TGTGCCAGCAGTTTAACGGGGGCCTACGAGCAGTACTTC.

The sample holds a few counts of this clone. The genes are TRBV7-9 and TRBJ1-3, with 7 bases that match TRBD1. The germline CDR1 and CDR2 sequences are SEHNR and FQNEAQ (reference sequence). This CDR3 region has 15 residues. Trimming at V came to 4 bases and at J to 2 bases, leaving 5 bases not matched to a gene. The CDR3 DNA reads TGTGCCAGCAGCTCAAACGACAGGGCTGGAAACACCATATATTTT. It specifies CASSSNDRAGNTIYF.

The genes are TRBV5-1 and TRBJ2-7; maybe TRBD1 (5 bases). V was cut by 0 bases and J by 2 bases, with 12 bases left in between. Germline lookup yields CDR1 SGHRS and CDR2 YFSETQ. This CDR3 has 15 residues. This CDR3 reads CASSLAATGTYEQYF. The CDR3 region has the DNA TGCGCCAGCAGCTTGGCAGCCACAGGAACCTACGAGCAGTACTTC.

The V call is TRBV10-3, the J call TRBJ2-1; 10 nucleotides line up with TRBD2. Trimming removed 8 bases from V and 2 bases from J; junction bases left unmatched: 6. CDR1 and CDR2 (germline): ENHRY, SYGVKD. CDR3 size: 15 residues. CDR3 DNA: TGTGCCATCGGAGCTAGCGGGGGCCCCTACAATGAGCAGTTCTTC. Encoded protein: CAIGASGGPYNEQFF.

The V and J genes are TRBV6-6 and TRBJ1-5; a weak D match, TRBD1 (5 bases). V gave up 6 bases and J gave up 2 bases, with 14 bases separating them. From germline, CDR1 is MNHNY and CDR2 SVGAGI (reference sequence). This CDR3 is 15 amino acids long. The CDR3 DNA follows: TGTGCCAGCAGAAAGCAACAGGATGGCAATCAGCCCCAGCATTTT. Translating it yields CASRKQQDGNQPQHF.

The V call is TRBV6-6, the J call TRBJ2-7; D unresolved. Trimming shortened V by 5 bases and J by 2 bases, and 10 bases separated the two germline ends. Germline CDR1 MNHNY, CDR2 SVGAGI (reference sequence). The CDR3 length is 13 residues. The CDR3 region is CASSVAGTYEQYF. DNA of the CDR3: TGTGCCAGCAGTGTGGCAGGCACCTACGAGCAGTACTTC.

The chain employs TRBV7-9 and TRBJ2-5, with a possible D match to TRBD2 (6 bases). V was trimmed by 3 bases and J by 0 bases, leaving 11 bases between them. Per the germline V gene, CDR1 is SEHNR and CDR2 is FQNEAQ (reference sequence). There are 15 residues in the CDR3. CDR3 DNA: TGTGCCAGCAGCTTGGACGGAGGGTACCAAGAGACCCAGTACTTC. Amino acids: CASSLDGGYQETQYF.

CDR3 in amino acids: CASSPGNTEAFF. The CDR3 DNA follows: TGTGCCAGCAGTCCAGGGAACACTGAAGCTTTCTTT. The chain uses TRBV6-4 and TRBJ1-1, with D unresolved. Trimming removed 5 bases at V and 1 base at J, with 5 bases between. Per germline, CDR1 MRHNA and CDR2 SNTAGT. The CDR3 sequence is 12 residues long.

V gene TRBV6-1 combines with J gene TRBJ2-7; no definite D call. CDR3 length: 13 amino acids. CDR1 MNHNS and CDR2 SASEGT come from the germline V gene. V lost 6 bases and J 6 bases, leaving 15 bases between the germline ends. CDR3 sequence reads: CASRYTFTSEQYF. Here the CDR3 DNA reads TGTGCCAGCAGGTATACATTTACGTCCGAGCAGTACTTC.

The chain recombines TRBV11-2 with TRBJ2-7; TRBD1 might be the D (6 bases). Germline CDR1 is SGHAT and CDR2 is FQNNGV. Trimming shortened V by 2 bases and J by 5 bases, and 13 bases separated the two germline ends. The CDR3 length is 14 residues. Here the CDR3 DNA reads TGTGCCAGCAGCTTAAATTGGGGGCCCCACGAGCAGTACTTC. Encoded protein: CASSLNWGPHEQYF.

This chain links TRBV5-1 with TRBJ2-3; unclear D gene. CDR1 and CDR2 (germline): SGHRS, YFSETQ. Between the trimmed V and J ends, which lost 2 bases and 4 bases, there was a span of 11 bases. CDR3 length equals 14 residues. The CDR3 is CASSLIPPSDTQYF. In DNA form, the CDR3 reads TGCGCCAGCAGCTTAATCCCCCCTTCAGATACGCAGTATTTT.

The V and J genes are TRBV5-1 and TRBJ2-3, with 7 bases matching TRBD1. Germline CDR1 SGHRS, CDR2 YFSETQ. J gave up 2 bases and V 4 bases, and 4 bases lay outside the gene matches. This CDR3 comprises 14 residues. CDR3 DNA: TGCGCCAGCAGCGTCGGACAGGTCACAGATACGCAGTATTTT. Its translation: CASSVGQVTDTQYF.

The chain carries TRBV4-1 and TRBJ1-5; weak D call: TRBD1 (5 bases). The length of the CDR3 is 15 residues. Germline V gene data show CDR1 as MGHRA and CDR2 as YSYEKL. V was shortened by 6 bases and J by 7 bases, with 19 bases between the two germline ends. CDR3 bases: TGCGCCAGCAGGGAGTCGTTGGGGGGTGGGCAGCCCCAGCATTTT. As protein: CASRESLGGGQPQHF.

The V gene is TRBV6-1, the J gene TRBJ2-5; tentatively, D is TRBD2 (7 bases). V was trimmed by 4 bases and J by 5 bases, leaving 17 bases between them. Germline CDR1 and CDR2: MNHNS and SASEGT. This CDR3 is built from 15 residues. CDR3 amino acids: CASSVGGVRRETQYF. DNA of the CDR3: TGTGCCAGCAGTGTAGGGGGGGTTCGAAGGGAGACCCAGTACTTC.

The chain couples TRBV6-4 to TRBJ1-2; a weak D match, TRBD1 (5 bases). The CDR3 runs to 14 residues. Between the trimmed V and J ends, which lost 4 bases and 3 bases, there was a span of 12 bases. The V gene's germline CDR1 is MRHNA and CDR2 SNTAGT. Written as DNA, the CDR3 is TGTGCCAGCAGTGCCAGGGCGACCGACTATGGCTACACCTTC. Its protein product is CASSARATDYGYTF.

This chain joins TRBV10-3 and TRBJ2-1; 13 nucleotides line up with TRBD2. V was pared by 2 bases and J by 1 base, with 5 bases of the junction left unmatched. This CDR3 contains 18 residues. The V gene's germline CDR1 is ENHRY and CDR2 SYGVKD. This CDR3 is CAISEALAGGLSYNEQFF. In DNA form, the CDR3 reads TGTGCCATCAGTGAGGCACTAGCGGGGGGGTTATCCTACAATGAGCAGTTCTTC.

The sample holds one count of this clone. V is TRBV25-1 and J is TRBJ2-4; 7 bases are a match to TRBD2. There are 12 residues in the CDR3. Germline V gene data show CDR1 as MGHDK and CDR2 as SYGVNS. Trimming took 8 bases from V and 9 from J; bases not matched to a gene: 7. DNA for the CDR3: TGTGCCAGCGGGTGGGGGGAGGGCATTCAGTACTTC. It yields the protein CASGWGEGIQYF.

This clone was picked up one time. V usage is TRBV2 and J usage is TRBJ2-3; 11 positions agree with TRBD2. The CDR3 runs 14 residues. CDR1 is SNHLY and CDR2 is FYNNEI in the germline V gene. The V and J ends lost 9 bases and 4 bases, in that order; junction bases with no gene match: 6. The CDR3 region has the DNA TGTGCCAGTCTACTAGCGGGGGATCCAGATACGCAGTATTTT. It is translated as CASLLAGDPDTQYF.

The rearrangement joins TRBV5-1 to TRBJ2-5, with 11 bases that match TRBD1. J gave up 5 bases and V 2 bases, and 5 bases lay outside the gene matches. Germline V gene lookup returns CDR1 SGHRS and CDR2 YFSETQ. This CDR3 has 15 amino acids. The CDR3 coding sequence is TGCGCCAGCAGCTTCGGACAGGGGGCATGGGAGACCCAGTACTTC. This codes for CASSFGQGAWETQYF.

V usage is TRBV9 and J usage is TRBJ2-3; weak D call: TRBD2 (7 bases). The CDR3 loop spans 15 amino acids. Germline CDR1 and CDR2: SGDLS and YYNGEE. With 1 base removed from V and 3 bases from J, the gap between germline ends came to 12 bases. CDR3 in amino acids: CASSVFGGLTDTQYF. In DNA, the CDR3 is TGTGCCAGCAGCGTATTCGGGGGGCTTACAGATACGCAGTATTTT.

This sequence joins TRBV5-4 and TRBJ1-6; weak D call: TRBD1 (5 bases). The CDR3 contains 15 residues. CDR1 is SGHNT and CDR2 is YYREEE in the germline V gene (reference sequence). V was trimmed by 2 bases and J by 5 bases, leaving 11 bases between them. For the CDR3, the DNA is TGTGCCAGCAGCTTTGGGGGGAGTCATAATTCACCCCTCCACTTT. It codes for CASSFGGSHNSPLHF.

The chain has TRBV5-1 and TRBJ2-3; 8 bases are a match to TRBD2. Germline values: CDR1 SGHRS, CDR2 YFSETQ. The V segment lost 4 bases and the J segment 0 bases; nucleotides outside the gene matches: 4. The CDR3 length is 15 residues. The CDR3 nucleotides read TGCGCCAGCAGCCTTAGCGGGGTTAGCACAGATACGCAGTATTTT. Translation gives CASSLSGVSTDTQYF.

About this clone itself: This specimen includes other DNA sequences encoding the same CDR3. The V gene is TRBV19, the J gene TRBJ2-1; the match to TRBD2 covers 9 bases. Per germline, CDR1 LNHDA and CDR2 SQIVND (reference sequence). The CDR3 loop spans 16 amino acids. V lost 6 bases, J lost 5 bases, and 11 bases stayed unmatched. CDR3 sequence reads: CASSLFLAGDNNEQFF. The CDR3 DNA follows: TGTGCCAGTAGCCTCTTTTTAGCGGGGGATAACAATGAGCAGTTCTTC.

This clone showed up just a few times. This sequence joins TRBV28 and TRBJ2-7; 8 bases align to TRBD1. Germline V lookup: CDR1 MDHEN, CDR2 SYDVKM. V shed 7 bases, J shed 3 bases, and the junction held 11 bases outside the gene matches. The CDR3 has 15 amino acids. The CDR3 DNA follows: TGTGCCAGCACCACCCCGGGGACAGGTGACTACGAGCAGTACTTC. It is translated as CASTTPGTGDYEQYF.

There are a few counts of this clone. V usage is TRBV6-4 and J usage is TRBJ2-1; 10 bases line up with TRBD2. Germline CDR1 MRHNA, CDR2 SNTAGT. The V and J ends lost 0 bases and 8 bases, in that order; junction bases with no gene match: 7. The CDR3 sequence is 16 residues long. DNA for the CDR3: TGTGCCAGCAGTGACTCTGTAGGAGCGGGGGGGGATGAGCAGTTCTTC. It translates to CASSDSVGAGGDEQFF.